This is a list of T cell receptor beta chains from one sample in a study of blood T cell repertoires in COVID-19. Libraries were prepared by immunoSEQ multiplex PCR; TCRdb keeps only in-frame clonotypes and omits some of them. There are 81,000 or so clones in the sample; roughly 90% occur only once, and 10% to 15% lies in the top ten. Sequencing was done on a sample of peripheral blood. The receptors shown here come from a man in his sixties or seventies with active or convalescent COVID-19. CDR3s include the opening cysteine and the closing phenylalanine or tryptophan. D genes are given only for firm matches. Clone size is stated in some rows and not others, as once, few, many or a class when expanded.

v_call	clone_size	j_call	d_call	cdr3_aa	cdr3_nt
TRBV6-5	.	TRBJ2-7	TRBD1	CASRSQGAREQYF	TGTGCCAGCAGAAGCCAGGGGGCTAGGGAGCAGTACTTC
TRBV7-9	.	TRBJ1-2	.	CASSAWDTPNYGYTF	TGTGCCAGCAGCGCTTGGGACACGCCTAACTATGGCTACACCTTC
TRBV6-2/TRBV6-3	.	TRBJ2-7	.	CASSYDRPSFYEQYF	TGTGCCAGCAGTTACGACAGGCCTTCTTTCTACGAGCAGTACTTC
TRBV13	once	TRBJ1-1	.	CASSPWGGSGTEAFF	TGTGCCAGCAGCCCCTGGGGAGGGTCGGGCACTGAAGCTTTCTTT
TRBV7-9	.	TRBJ2-1	TRBD2	CASSLALAGGRYNEQFF	TGTGCCAGCAGCTTAGCGCTAGCGGGGGGGCGGTACAATGAGCAGTTCTTC
TRBV14	.	TRBJ2-3	.	CASSQASGESSTDTQYF	TGTGCCAGCAGCCAAGCTTCCGGAGAGAGCAGCACAGATACGCAGTATTTT
TRBV5-1	.	TRBJ2-2	TRBD2	CASRTLGGTPGELFF	TGCGCCAGCAGAACCTTGGGGGGGACGCCCGGGGAGCTGTTTTTT
TRBV7-9	.	TRBJ2-2	TRBD1	CASSLRDRVHGELFF	TGTGCCAGCAGCTTACGGGACAGGGTACACGGGGAGCTGTTTTTT
TRBV19	.	TRBJ1-5	.	CASRTVNQPQHF	TGTGCCAGTAGAACAGTCAATCAGCCCCAGCATTTT
TRBV6-4	once	TRBJ2-5	TRBD2	CASSEDSGGAETQYF	TGTGCCAGCAGTGAGGATAGCGGGGGGGCCGAGACCCAGTACTTC
TRBV11-3	.	TRBJ2-2	TRBD1	CASSWTGTGELFF	TGTGCCAGCAGCTGGACAGGGACCGGGGAGCTGTTTTTT
TRBV4-2	.	TRBJ1-4	TRBD1	CASSVTGGLREKLFF	TGTGCCAGCAGCGTTACAGGGGGTCTCCGGGAAAAACTGTTTTTT
TRBV3-1/TRBV3-2	.	TRBJ1-3	TRBD1	CASRQGAGNTIYF	TGTGCCAGCAGACAGGGGGCTGGAAACACCATATATTTT
TRBV19	.	TRBJ1-4	TRBD1	CASGTGTEFEKLFF	TGTGCCAGTGGGACCGGGACAGAATTCGAAAAACTGTTTTTT
TRBV25-1	.	TRBJ2-5	.	CASRPRAQYF	TGTGCCAGCAGACCTCGGGCCCAGTACTTC
TRBV5-4	.	TRBJ2-7	TRBD1	CASSYGGQGVYEQYF	TGTGCCAGCAGCTATGGGGGACAGGGAGTCTACGAGCAGTACTTC
TRBV5-5	.	TRBJ1-1	.	CASSRHPVPNTEAFF	TGTGCCAGCAGCAGACACCCGGTCCCGAACACTGAAGCTTTCTTT
TRBV2	.	TRBJ2-7	.	CASMTALSYEQYF	TGTGCCAGCATGACAGCATTGTCCTACGAGCAGTACTTC
TRBV5-1	.	TRBJ1-2	TRBD1	CASSSQDRGGSGYTF	TGCGCCAGCAGCTCCCAGGACAGGGGGGGCAGTGGCTACACCTTC
TRBV24-1	.	TRBJ2-3	TRBD2	CATSDLTSGGAGTDTQYF	TGTGCCACCAGTGATCTTACTAGCGGGGGGGCCGGGACAGATACGCAGTATTTT
TRBV4-2	.	TRBJ1-6	.	CASSQRTDNSPLHF	TGTGCCAGCAGCCAACGGACAGATAATTCACCCCTCCACTTT
TRBV19	.	TRBJ2-4	.	CASSNPQAGSIQYF	TGTGCCAGTAGCAACCCCCAAGCCGGGAGCATTCAGTACTTC
TRBV6-5	.	TRBJ2-1	.	CASSRTQSSYNEQFF	TGTGCCAGCAGCCGGACACAGAGCTCCTACAATGAGCAGTTCTTC
TRBV6-2/TRBV6-3	once	TRBJ2-3	.	CASSYYKGDTDTQYF	TGTGCCAGCAGTTATTATAAAGGGGATACAGATACGCAGTATTTT
TRBV14	.	TRBJ2-7	.	CASSQDRPAVRRGSYEQYF	TGTGCCAGCAGCCAAGATAGACCGGCGGTGCGGCGGGGCTCCTACGAGCAGTACTTC
TRBV3-1/TRBV3-2	few	TRBJ1-2	.	CASSQRPNLYGYTF	TGTGCCAGCAGCCAACGTCCTAACCTCTATGGCTACACCTTC
TRBV7-9	.	TRBJ2-7	TRBD2	CASSIARRTSGDYEQYF	TGTGCCAGCAGCATAGCCAGAAGGACTAGCGGAGACTACGAGCAGTACTTC
TRBV5-1	.	TRBJ2-5	.	CASSLESRQETQYF	TGCGCCAGCAGCTTGGAGTCCAGGCAAGAGACCCAGTACTTC
TRBV11-2	.	TRBJ1-6	.	CASSPPRSPLHF	TGTGCCAGCAGCCCCCCCCGTTCACCCCTCCACTTT
TRBV7-8	.	TRBJ2-5	.	CASSLGTKGETQYF	TGTGCCAGCAGCTTAGGGACTAAGGGGGAGACCCAGTACTTC
TRBV6-5	once	TRBJ1-2	TRBD1	CASSYAGGYGYTF	TGTGCCAGCAGTTACGCAGGGGGCTATGGCTACACCTTC
TRBV5-4	.	TRBJ2-7	.	CASSLNSAGINEQYF	TGTGCCAGCAGCTTGAACAGTGCAGGGATCAACGAGCAGTACTTC
TRBV18	.	TRBJ2-3	TRBD1	CASSSTTGGQMDTQYF	TGTGCCAGCTCATCAACTACAGGGGGACAGATGGATACGCAGTATTTT
TRBV6-5	.	TRBJ1-4	TRBD1	CASSYSTGGYILFF	TGTGCCAGCAGTTACTCGACAGGGGGATATATACTGTTTTTT
TRBV5-4	.	TRBJ1-6	.	CASSFFQGQNSPLHF	TGTGCCAGCAGCTTTTTTCAGGGTCAAAATTCACCCCTCCACTTT
TRBV3-1/TRBV3-2	.	TRBJ1-6	TRBD1	CASSRDRGYNSPLHF	TGTGCCAGCAGCCGGGACAGGGGTTATAATTCACCCCTCCACTTT
TRBV5-1	.	TRBJ2-1	TRBD1	CASSPGQGSSYNEQFF	TGCGCCAGCAGCCCCGGACAGGGGAGCTCCTACAATGAGCAGTTCTTC
TRBV28	.	TRBJ1-1	.	CASRHLGSGNTEAFF	TGTGCCAGCAGGCACCTCGGATCGGGGAACACTGAAGCTTTCTTT
TRBV9	.	TRBJ2-1	.	CASSRGVYGEQFF	TGTGCCAGCAGCCGCGGGGTTTATGGTGAGCAGTTCTTC
TRBV5-1	.	TRBJ1-3	.	CASSLRGGGNTIYF	TGCGCCAGCAGCTTGAGGGGCGGTGGAAACACCATATATTTT
TRBV19	.	TRBJ2-2	.	CASTRRRSNTGELFF	TGTGCCAGTACCCGGCGCAGGTCGAACACCGGGGAGCTGTTTTTT
TRBV7-2	.	TRBJ1-2	.	CASSFLWTEYGGYTF	TGTGCCAGCAGCTTCCTATGGACAGAGTATGGAGGCTACACCTTC
TRBV2	.	TRBJ2-5	.	CASSPGGGETQYF	TGTGCCAGCAGCCCCGGGGGTGGGGAGACCCAGTACTTC
TRBV5-1	once	TRBJ2-5	TRBD1	CASSRGTGGRETQYF	TGCGCCAGCAGCCGTGGGACAGGGGGCAGGGAGACCCAGTACTTC
TRBV20-1	.	TRBJ1-5	.	CSASKRFNQPQHF	TGCAGTGCTAGTAAACGGTTCAATCAGCCCCAGCATTTT
TRBV5-1	.	TRBJ2-3	.	CASSSYSRTDTQYF	TGCGCCAGCAGCTCCTACTCCCGCACAGATACGCAGTATTTT
TRBV4-1	.	TRBJ2-4	TRBD1	CATRQGDIQYF	TGCGCCACCCGACAGGGGGACATTCAGTACTTC